The rows below give T cell receptor beta chains drawn from one sample of a study of glioma-infiltrating T cells. Each CDR3 protein is one row after TCRdb ran MiXCR on the multiplex PCR reads. The sample shows approximately 93,000 distinct CDR3 sequences, roughly 40% of them seen only once. Material for sequencing was glioma tissue, nonneoplastic brain tissue, or PBMCs (not recorded which). These receptors all stem from a human donor with low-grade glioma or glioblastoma, undergoing nonglioma brain surgery, or in good health (not recorded which). The CDR3 runs from the conserved cysteine through the conserved F or W. A D gene is named only where the DNA matches it firmly. Only some rows state a clone size, as once, few, many or a class for expanded clones.

TRBV9	TRBJ1-2	.	.	CASSALTGAATF	TGTGCCAGCAGCGCGCTTACCGGGGCGGCGACCTTC
TRBV6-6	TRBJ1-2	TRBD1	.	CASMTGTAYGYTF	TGTGCAAGCATGACGGGGACAGCTTATGGCTACACCTTC
TRBV15	TRBJ1-4	.	many	CATSREPDSINEKLFF	TGTGCCACCAGCAGAGAACCGGACAGCATTAATGAAAAACTGTTTTTT
TRBV6-1	TRBJ2-3	.	.	CASSEGGVQDTRYF	TGTGCCAGCAGTGAAGGAGGGGTTCAAGATACGCGGTATTTT
TRBV10-3	TRBJ2-7	TRBD1	many	CAISATGDGEQYF	TGTGCCATCAGTGCCACAGGGGACGGCGAGCAGTACTTC
TRBV6-5	TRBJ2-7	.	.	CASSYSPDSFQKYF	TGTGCCAGCAGTTACTCGCCTGACAGCTTCCAGAAGTACTTC
TRBV28	TRBJ1-2	.	.	CAAWGMGYTF	TGTGCGGCCTGGGGCATGGGCTACACCTTC
TRBV2	TRBJ2-1	.	many	CASNWDNEQFF	TGTGCCAGCAACTGGGACAATGAGCAGTTCTTC
TRBV5-1	TRBJ1-3	.	many	CASSLEAGSGNTIYF	TGCGCCAGCAGCTTGGAGGCCGGCTCTGGAAACACCATATATTTT
TRBV18	TRBJ2-1	.	many	CASSPIGGQNNEQFF	TGTGCCAGCTCACCAATCGGGGGTCAAAACAATGAGCAGTTCTTC
TRBV7-3	TRBJ2-1	TRBD2	.	CVSSLRARGRAFNEQFF	TGTGTTAGCAGCTTACGCGCTCGCGGGAGGGCCTTCAATGAGCAGTTCTTC
TRBV5-1	TRBJ2-1	.	many	CASSSWVGTLNNEQFF	TGCGCCAGCAGCTCATGGGTTGGGACCCTAAACAATGAGCAGTTCTTC
TRBV7-3	TRBJ2-6	.	many	CASSRAPHGMSGANVLTF	TGTGCCAGCAGCCGGGCTCCTCACGGCATGTCTGGGGCCAACGTCCTGACTTTC
TRBV30	TRBJ1-4	.	few	CAWREQAFEKLFF	TGTGCCTGGAGAGAGCAGGCATTCGAAAAACTGTTTTTT
TRBV11-2	TRBJ2-5	.	many	CASSQPGTSQIVTQYF	TGTGCCAGCAGCCAACCCGGGACCTCTCAAATCGTGACCCAGTACTTC
TRBV11-2	TRBJ2-3	.	.	CASSPRTGRTDTQYF	TGTGCCAGCAGCCCTCGGACGGGTAGGACAGATACGCAGTATTTT
TRBV6-6	TRBJ2-1	TRBD1	.	CPSSYSTGNEQSF	TGTCCCAGCAGTTACTCGACAGGGAACGAGCAGTCCTTC
TRBV18	TRBJ2-7	.	.	CASSPTRAIYEQYF	TGTGCCAGCTCCCCTACACGCGCCATCTACGAGCAGTACTTC
TRBV5-1	TRBJ1-4	.	many	CASRFGFNEKLFF	TGCGCCAGCAGATTCGGGTTTAATGAAAAACTGTTTTTT
TRBV6-1	TRBJ2-1	.	many	CASNREYDPFSYNEQFF	TGTGCCAGCAATCGGGAGTACGATCCCTTCTCCTACAATGAGCAGTTCTTC
TRBV14	TRBJ2-7	.	many	CASSQIGGHEQYF	TGTGCCAGCAGCCAAATAGGGGGACACGAGCAGTACTTC
TRBV11-2	TRBJ2-5	.	many	CASSLVGRKETQYF	TGTGCCAGCAGCTTAGTCGGCAGAAAAGAGACCCAGTACTTC
TRBV19	TRBJ1-2	.	.	CASIPAHGQRNYNYTF	TGTGCCAGTATCCCCGCCCACGGACAAAGAAACTATAACTACACCTTC
TRBV28	TRBJ1-3	.	many	CASSLGPAGGRTGNTIYF	TGTGCCAGCAGTTTAGGCCCGGCCGGAGGAAGGACTGGAAACACCATATATTTT
TRBV6-2/TRBV6-3	TRBJ1-1	.	.	CASSSVQLNTEAFF	TGTGCCAGCAGTTCAGTACAGCTGAACACTGAAGCTTTCTTT
TRBV27	TRBJ1-5	.	.	CASSAYTNQPRHF	TGTGCCAGCAGTGCTTATACCAATCAGCCCCGGCATTTT
TRBV7-2	TRBJ2-7	TRBD2	many	CASSSKRAGGIYEQYF	TGTGCCAGCAGCTCCAAAAGAGCGGGAGGGATCTACGAGCAGTACTTC
TRBV24-1	TRBJ2-3	.	many	CATSEQHTDTQYF	TGTGCCACCAGCGAGCAGCACACAGATACGCAGTATTTT
TRBV27	TRBJ1-2	.	many	CASSKDRNYGYTF	TGTGCCAGCAGTAAAGACAGAAACTATGGCTACACCTTC
TRBV6-5	TRBJ2-7	.	.	CASGYHGGPNKQYF	TGTGCCAGCGGTTACCACGGGGGGCCTAATAAGCAGTACTTC
TRBV20-1	TRBJ1-2	.	many	CSAGGSVPGAYYGYTF	TGCAGTGCGGGAGGGAGCGTGCCGGGTGCCTACTATGGCTACACCTTC
TRBV29-1	TRBJ2-5	.	many	CSVSGWETQYF	TGCAGCGTTAGTGGTTGGGAGACCCAGTACTTC
TRBV11-3	TRBJ2-2	TRBD2	many	CASSLASGTSDTGELFF	TGTGCCAGCAGCTTAGCGTCCGGGACTAGCGACACCGGGGAGCTGTTTTTT
TRBV7-2	TRBJ2-2	TRBD1	.	CASSLGQGATGELFF	TGTGCCAGCAGCTTAGGACAGGGGGCTACCGGGGAGCTGTTTTTT
TRBV3-1	TRBJ2-2	TRBD2	many	CASSQVGLGSTGELFF	TGTGCCAGCAGCCAAGTGGGACTAGGTAGCACCGGGGAGCTGTTTTTT
TRBV6-4	TRBJ2-3	.	many	CASSEEYRTDTQYF	TGTGCCAGCAGTGAGGAGTACCGCACAGATACGCAGTATTTT
TRBV6-1	TRBJ2-7	TRBD1	many	CASSPGTGPSREQYF	TGTGCCAGCAGCCCCGGGACAGGGCCGTCGCGCGAGCAGTACTTC
TRBV20-1	TRBJ2-7	.	many	CSARDKRYEYEQYF	TGCAGTGCTAGAGACAAACGCTACGAGTACGAGCAGTACTTC
TRBV2	TRBJ1-1	.	many	CASRGGVAAFF	TGTGCCAGCAGGGGAGGAGTTGCAGCTTTCTTT
TRBV3-1	TRBJ2-5	TRBD1	many	CASSYRGETQYF	TGTGCCAGCAGTTACAGGGGTGAGACCCAGTACTTC
TRBV3-1	TRBJ2-7	TRBD2	many	CASSPPGLDYEQYF	TGTGCCAGCAGCCCACCGGGACTAGACTACGAGCAGTACTTC
TRBV7-6	TRBJ2-3	.	.	CASSLGPDPSDPTYTQYF	TGTGCCAGCAGCTTAGGACCAGATCCCAGTGACCCCACATATACGCAGTATTTT
TRBV6-2/TRBV6-3	TRBJ2-3	.	once	CASSYFLSGTQYF	TGTGCCAGCAGTTACTTTCTATCAGGTACGCAGTATTTT
TRBV29-1	TRBJ2-5	TRBD1	few	CSVEIKQGAWETQYF	TGCAGCGTTGAGATCAAACAGGGGGCCTGGGAGACCCAGTACTTC
TRBV20-1	TRBJ1-1	.	many	CSAYPGTTNTEAFF	TGCAGTGCTTATCCCGGGACAACGAACACTGAAGCTTTCTTT
TRBV4-1	TRBJ1-1	.	many	CASSVRGAYAEAFF	TGCGCCAGCAGCGTACGAGGGGCGTACGCTGAAGCTTTCTTT
TRBV2	TRBJ2-1	.	many	CASSEALLAGPDDEQFF	TGTGCCAGCAGTGAAGCGCTTCTGGCAGGGCCGGACGATGAGCAGTTCTTC
TRBV7-8	TRBJ2-3	.	many	CASSSDLLPTDTQYF	TGTGCCAGCAGCTCGGACCTCCTTCCCACAGATACGCAGTATTTT
TRBV30	TRBJ2-2	.	few	CAWNRATGELFF	TGTGCCTGGAACAGGGCTACCGGGGAGCTGTTTTTT
TRBV4-1	TRBJ2-1	TRBD2	many	CASSQEGDTSGSSYNEQFF	TGCGCCAGCAGCCAAGAAGGGGATACTAGCGGATCCTCCTACAATGAGCAGTTCTTC
TRBV7-9	TRBJ2-1	.	once	CASSTRDIGSYNEQFF	TGTGCCAGCAGCACTCGGGACATCGGATCCTACAATGAGCAGTTCTTC
TRBV5-6	TRBJ2-1	TRBD2	.	CASSFSLAGGLISFNEQFF	TGTGCCAGCAGCTTCTCGCTAGCGGGAGGATTGATCTCCTTCAATGAGCAGTTCTTC
TRBV20-1	TRBJ2-5	TRBD1	many	CSALDRVGSQETQYF	TGCAGTGCTCTAGACAGGGTCGGGTCTCAAGAGACCCAGTACTTC
TRBV28	TRBJ1-2	.	.	CASSLASHYVYTF	TGTGCCAGCAGTTTAGCCAGCCACTATGTCTACACCTTC
TRBV28	TRBJ1-5	.	many	CASSQPLAQHF	TGTGCCAGCAGCCAACCCTTAGCCCAGCATTTT
TRBV6-1	TRBJ2-7	.	many	CASRGFYEQYF	TGTGCCAGCAGGGGGTTCTACGAGCAGTACTTC
TRBV11-2	TRBJ2-5	TRBD2	few	CASSSSGSRETQYF	TGTGCCAGCAGCAGTAGCGGGAGTCGCGAGACCCAGTACTTC